The 17 T cell receptor beta chains below come from one sample, sequenced in a study of shared clonotypes between healthy human individuals. The method was immunoSEQ multiplex PCR; TCRdb's version includes in-frame clones alone and lacks a portion of them. This table holds roughly 700,000 clones, roughly 88% found once. Specimen: memory CD8+ T cells from PBMCs. Regarding subset: CD45RO+ cells pooled with CCR7-negative TemRA cells. Receptors originate from a man between 18 and 35 years old in good health. Some clones in this sample may be carry-over from other donors' samples.

The chain links TRBV10-2 to TRBJ1-2; D gene ambiguous. V was trimmed by 2 bases and J by 8 bases, leaving 15 bases between them. CDR1 and CDR2 (germline): WSHSY, SAAADI. The CDR3 totals 14 residues. This CDR3 reads CASSEILDGRGYTF. In DNA form, the CDR3 reads TGCGCCAGCAGTGAGATACTGGACGGCCGAGGCTACACCTTC.

This chain joins TRBV25-1 and TRBJ2-1, with 7 bases aligning to TRBD2. This CDR3 spans 15 amino acids. Trimming cost V 1 base and J 4 bases; bases outside gene matches: 4. In germline, CDR1 is MGHDK, CDR2 SYGVNS. CDR3 amino acids: CASSELTSAYNEQFF. DNA for the CDR3: TGTGCCAGCAGTGAATTAACTAGCGCTTACAATGAGCAGTTCTTC.

The V call is TRBV27, the J call TRBJ1-4, with 8 bases fitting TRBD1. The V and J ends lost 8 bases and 8 bases, in that order; junction bases with no gene match: 13. The germline V gene has CDR1 MNHEY and CDR2 SMNVEV (reference sequence). The CDR3 sequence is 15 residues long. The CDR3 is CASSSPRTGNEKLFF. CDR3 nucleotides: TGTGCCAGCTCCTCACCCCGGACAGGGAACGAAAAACTGTTTTTT.

The chain is built from TRBV13 and TRBJ1-1; TRBD1 matches 8 bases. CDR3 length: 14 residues. Germline V gene lookup returns CDR1 PRHDT and CDR2 FYEKMQ (reference sequence). After removal of 6 bases from V and 1 base from J, the junction contained 4 bases not matched to a gene. The CDR3 loop is CASRSTGGNTEAFF. CDR3 in DNA: TGTGCCAGCAGATCTACAGGGGGGAACACTGAAGCTTTCTTT.

The chain is built from TRBV7-9 and TRBJ2-5, with D perhaps given as TRBD1 or TRBD2 (5 bases each). The CDR3 runs to 17 residues. Germline lookup yields CDR1 SEHNR and CDR2 FQNEAQ (reference sequence). Trimming took off 6 bases at V and 3 bases at J, with 23 bases between the two ends. CDR3 nucleotide sequence: TGTGCCAGCAGGTTGGAGAGGGGACCGAAGGCTGAAGAGACCCAGTACTTC. Encoded protein: CASRLERGPKAEETQYF.

The chain carries TRBV4-1 and TRBJ1-1; tentatively, D is TRBD1 (6 bases). Trimming took 4 bases from V and 6 from J, leaving 12 bases between them. CDR1 and CDR2 from the germline V gene are MGHRA and YSYEKL. The CDR3 has 13 amino acids. The chain's CDR3 is CASSPRGAAEAFF. CDR3 DNA: TGCGCCAGCAGCCCACGGGGGGCAGCTGAAGCTTTCTTT.

The gene calls are TRBV6-1 and TRBJ1-1; D possibly corresponds to TRBD1 (5 bases). This CDR3 has 15 amino acids. V lost 2 bases to trimming and J lost 0 bases, with 10 bases between them. Germline CDR1 MNHNS, CDR2 SASEGT. The CDR3 DNA reads as TGTGCCAGCAGTGAATTGGGGACGGTGAACACTGAAGCTTTCTTT. Its protein is CASSELGTVNTEAFF.

The DNA of the CDR3 is TGTGCCAGCAGTTTTGGGACGGCATATAAGTTCTTC. Its translation: CASSFGTAYKFF. J is TRBJ2-1 and V is TRBV5-6; D is perhaps TRBD1 or TRBD2 (5 bases each). Trimming removed 5 bases from V and 14 bases from J, with 17 bases in between. Germline-derived CDR1 and CDR2 are SGHDT and YYEEEE. CDR3 length: 12 residues.

The chain is built from TRBV2 and TRBJ1-5, with 9 bases that match TRBD1. The V and J ends lost 4 bases and 3 bases, in that order; junction bases with no gene match: 10. The CDR3 consists of 17 residues. Germline V gives CDR1 SNHLY, CDR2 FYNNEI. For the CDR3, the DNA is TGTGCCAGCAGTGGAACCGGGACAGGGTCTTCCAATCAGCCCCAGCATTTT. The encoded protein is CASSGTGTGSSNQPQHF.

The chain links TRBV29-1 to TRBJ1-2, with unresolved D. V lost 1 base and J lost 3, with 15 bases in between. Looked up from germline, CDR1 is SQVTM and CDR2 is ANQGSEA. The CDR3 consists of 15 residues. This CDR3 is CSVEGGERWYYGYTF. CDR3 bases: TGCAGCGTTGAAGGTGGGGAAAGGTGGTACTATGGCTACACCTTC.

V and J are TRBV28 and TRBJ2-7; D gene uncertain. The CDR3 extends over 13 amino acids. V lost 3 bases to trimming and J lost 0 bases, with 6 bases between them. The germline gives CDR1 MDHEN, CDR2 SYDVKM. CDR3 sequence: CASSFTVSYEQYF. The CDR3 nucleotides are TGTGCCAGCAGTTTTACGGTCTCCTACGAGCAGTACTTC.

The chain is built from TRBV6-5 and TRBJ2-3; TRBD1 matches 10 bases. J was trimmed by 6 bases and V by 10 bases; bases with no gene match: 4. Germline CDR1 is MNHEY and CDR2 is SVGAGI. This CDR3 is built from 12 residues. CDR3 protein: CATRTGGDTQYF. The CDR3 nucleotides read TGTGCCACCAGGACAGGGGGTGATACGCAGTATTTT.

This CDR3 reads CASSSRVELSGANVLTF. CDR3 coding DNA: TGTGCCAGCAGCTCCAGGGTAGAACTTTCTGGGGCCAACGTCCTGACTTTC. The rearrangement joins TRBV7-8 to TRBJ2-6, with D possibly matching TRBD1 (5 bases). Per germline, CDR1 SGHVS and CDR2 FQNEAQ. The V end was cut by 4 bases, the J end by 1 base, with 14 bases between. This CDR3 has 17 amino acids.

This clone was detected only a few times. This chain joins TRBV6-5 and TRBJ2-2, with D uncertain. Trimming pared 3 bases from V and 6 bases from J, leaving 5 bases between. The length of the CDR3 is 12 residues. CDR1 and CDR2 from the germline V gene are MNHEY and SVGAGI. The CDR3 protein is CASSYAAGELFF. The DNA for the CDR3 is TGTGCCAGCAGTTATGCTGCCGGGGAGCTGTTTTTT.

This chain joins TRBV27 and TRBJ2-7, with 7 bases that match TRBD1. This CDR3 is 15 amino acids long. V was clipped by 5 bases and J by 2 bases; unmatched bases: 9. The germline gives CDR1 MNHEY, CDR2 SMNVEV (reference sequence). The CDR3 nucleotides read TGTGCCAGCAGTATACAACAGGGGCCTCCCTACGAGCAGTACTTC. Amino acids: CASSIQQGPPYEQYF.

The rearrangement joins TRBV7-8 to TRBJ1-4; D is unclear. The germline CDR1 and CDR2 sequences are SGHVS and FQNEAQ. Trimming removed 2 bases at V and 0 bases at J, with 4 bases between. The CDR3 covers 14 residues. The CDR3 here is CASSLSATNEKLFF. The CDR3 nucleotides read TGTGCCAGCAGCTTAAGTGCAACTAATGAAAAACTGTTTTTT. Combining the CDR3 with reference TRBV7-8 and TRBJ1-4 gives the whole variable domain GAGVSQSPRYKVAKRGQDVALRCDPISGHVSLFWYQQALGQGPEFLTYFQNEAQLDKSGLPSDRFFAERPEGSVSTLKIQRTQQEDSAVYLCASSLSATNEKLFFGSGTQLSVL.

This clone is a singleton in its sample. This chain links TRBV28 with TRBJ1-1; D unresolved. CDR1 is MDHEN, CDR2 SYDVKM, per germline. V lost 3 bases and J lost 4, with 3 bases in between. CDR3 length: 11 amino acids. The CDR3 region has the DNA TGTGCCAGCAGTTTTTTCACTGAAGCTTTCTTT. It yields the protein CASSFFTEAFF.